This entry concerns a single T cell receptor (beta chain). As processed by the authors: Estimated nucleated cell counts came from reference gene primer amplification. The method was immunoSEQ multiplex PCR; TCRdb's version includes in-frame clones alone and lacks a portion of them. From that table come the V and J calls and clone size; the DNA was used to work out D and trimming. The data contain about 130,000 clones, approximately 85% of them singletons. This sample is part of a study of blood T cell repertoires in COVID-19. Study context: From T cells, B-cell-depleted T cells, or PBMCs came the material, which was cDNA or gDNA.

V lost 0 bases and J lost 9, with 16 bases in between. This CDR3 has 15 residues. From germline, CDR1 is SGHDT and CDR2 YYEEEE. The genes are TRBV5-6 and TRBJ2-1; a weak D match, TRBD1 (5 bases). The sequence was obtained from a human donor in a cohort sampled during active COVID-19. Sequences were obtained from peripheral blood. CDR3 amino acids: CASSLVRVGATEQFF. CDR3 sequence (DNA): TGTGCCAGCAGCTTGGTCCGGGTAGGGGCCACTGAGCAGTTCTTC. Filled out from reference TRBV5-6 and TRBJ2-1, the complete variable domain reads DAGVTQSPTHLIKTRGQQVTLRCSPKSGHDTVSWYQQALGQGPQFIFQYYEEEERQRGNFPDRFSGHQFPNYSSELNVNALLLGDSALYLCASSLVRVGATEQFFGPGTRLTVL.